Each of the 6 T cell receptor beta chains below was sequenced from the same sample in a study of patients and donors after allogeneic stem cell transplantation (dated by TCRdb to 2019 to 2021). Receptor amplification or capture employed RT-PCR. The data were produced on a NextSeq 550. TCRdb redid the processing of the public reads, applying fastp at Q25 and MiXCR, and retained in-frame beta chains. CDR3 protein sequences are deduplicated, and each keeps its most common genes and DNA. The sample has about 110,000 distinct CDR3 sequences on record, 35% of them singletons. The top ten hold roughly 30% of the sample. The sequenced material came from blood, either unsorted or a sorted T cell fraction (not recorded which). Source of these receptors: a human donor who was either an allogeneic HSCT recipient or a stem cell or donor lymphocyte infusion donor (not recorded which). It is not recorded whose cells these are; they may come from a transplant donor.

This chain uses TRBV10-3 with TRBJ2-3; D ambiguous. CDR3 length: 11 amino acids. From germline, CDR1 is ENHRY and CDR2 SYGVKD. Trimming cost V 2 bases and J 5 bases, with 2 bases left between them. The CDR3 coding sequence is TGTGCCATCAGTGAGAGAGATACGCAGTATTTT. Protein: CAISERDTQYF.

The chain recombines TRBV14 with TRBJ2-1; 9 bases line up with TRBD1. The germline gives CDR1 SGHDN, CDR2 FVKESK. This CDR3 has 16 amino acids. Trimming at V came to 2 bases and at J to 7 bases, leaving 9 bases not matched to a gene. CDR3 sequence reads: CASSQTGTGRLNEQFF. CDR3 bases: TGTGCCAGCAGCCAAACCGGGACAGGGAGATTAAATGAGCAGTTCTTC.

In its sample, this clonotype was seen a few times. The chain has TRBV12-5 and TRBJ2-7, with 7 bases identical to TRBD2. This CDR3 has 14 residues. CDR1 is LGHNT and CDR2 is FRNRAP in the germline V gene. Losses at the gene ends were 8 bases for V and 5 bases for J; bases not matched to a gene: 12. Here the CDR3 DNA reads TGTGCTAGTTCCCACGGCGGGAGAGGGAACGAGCAGTACTTC. Protein sequence: CASSHGGRGNEQYF.

For the CDR3, the DNA is TGCGCCAGCAGCTTACCCGAGGATGGCTACACCTTC. This gives the protein CASSLPEDGYTF. The genes are TRBV5-1 and TRBJ1-2; D ambiguous. V lost 2 bases and J lost 6, with 8 bases in between. The CDR3 is 12 residues long. Germline V CDR1 and CDR2: SGHRS, YFSETQ.

This clonotype was counted a few times. The chain combines TRBV5-1 with TRBJ2-7; tentative D call: TRBD2 (6 bases). CDR1 is SGHRS, CDR2 YFSETQ, per germline. With 0 bases removed from V and 6 bases from J, the gap between germline ends came to 13 bases. This CDR3 is 14 amino acids long. The CDR3 DNA reads as TGCGCCAGCAGCTTGGTGGCTAGCGATGGCGAGCAGTACTTC. Residues: CASSLVASDGEQYF.

In this sample, this clonotype turned up a few times. This chain's CDR3 is CASSPPLGAGVDTQYF. The DNA for the CDR3 is TGTGCCAGCTCACCCCCCCTCGGGGCGGGAGTTGATACGCAGTATTTT. The J gene is TRBJ2-3, the V gene TRBV18; 7 bases are shared with TRBD2. The V gene end was trimmed by 3 bases and the J gene end by 6 bases; junction bases not matched to a gene: 12. Per germline, CDR1 KGHSH and CDR2 LQKENI. The CDR3 covers 16 residues.